The rows below give T cell receptor beta chains drawn from one sample of a study of Ad26.COV2.S vaccination and SARS-CoV-2 variants. Sequencing used immunoSEQ multiplex PCR; TCRdb keeps in-frame clones, though not all of them. The repertoire holds 250,000 or so clones, with roughly 87% as singletons. The input for sequencing was peripheral blood, taken in a trial of Ad26.COV2.S vaccine versus placebo. The receptors stem from a person between 18 and 59 years old who received the Ad26.COV2.S COVID-19 vaccine or a placebo. Both conserved end residues are part of each CDR3. A D gene is named only where the DNA matches it firmly. Clone size is not always given. Where it is, it says once, few, many or a class for expanded clones.

j_call | v_call | d_call | clone_size | cdr3_nt | cdr3_aa
TRBJ1-6 | TRBV4-3 | - | - | TGCGCCAGCAGCCAAGATACCGGGGGAAGGTATTCACCCCTCCACTTT | CASSQDTGGRYSPLHF
TRBJ2-5 | TRBV7-2 | - | - | TGTGCCAGCAGCCCGGACTACCAAGAGACCCAGTACTTC | CASSPDYQETQYF
TRBJ1-4 | TRBV5-4 | - | - | TGTGCCAGCAGCTTGGGGGGATCCCTCGGGGAGGAAAAACTGTTTTTT | CASSLGGSLGEEKLFF
TRBJ1-1 | TRBV3-1/TRBV3-2 | - | - | TGTGCCAGCAGCCAAGATCTTAGGGTACTGAAGAACACTGAAGCTTTCTTT | CASSQDLRVLKNTEAFF
TRBJ2-4 | TRBV7-2 | - | - | TGTGCCAGCAGCTTAGAGGTACGGGGCGGCCTAGCCAAAAACATTCAGTACTTC | CASSLEVRGGLAKNIQYF
TRBJ1-1 | TRBV4-2 | - | - | TGTGCCAGCAGCCAAGTAGAGAACACTGAAGCTTTCTTT | CASSQVENTEAFF
TRBJ1-6 | TRBV27 | TRBD1 | - | TGTGCCAGCAGTTCACCCCATGCCGGGACAGACAATTCACCCCTCCACTTT | CASSSPHAGTDNSPLHF
TRBJ1-5 | TRBV10-3 | - | - | TGTGCCATCGCCGTTGGGGATTTTGGGCAGCCCCAGCATTTT | CAIAVGDFGQPQHF
TRBJ1-5 | TRBV6-5 | - | - | TGTGCCAGCATAAGGGAGACCGATCAGCCCCAGCATTTT | CASIRETDQPQHF
TRBJ1-2 | TRBV5-1 | - | - | TGCGCCAGCAGCCTACCCCTGCGCACCGGGACGGGAAACTCGAACTATGGCTACACCTTC | CASSLPLRTGTGNSNYGYTF
TRBJ1-2 | TRBV15 | - | - | TGTGCCACCAGCAGAGATCTCGGGATTTCTGGAGGCGGCTACACCTTC | CATSRDLGISGGGYTF
TRBJ2-3 | TRBV2 | - | - | TGTGCCAGCAGTGTTACTAGTGGCACAGATACGCAGTATTTT | CASSVTSGTDTQYF
TRBJ2-5 | TRBV24-1 | - | - | TGTGCCACCAGTGGCACAGGTCAGGAGACCCAGTACTTC | CATSGTGQETQYF
TRBJ1-2 | TRBV20-1 | - | few | TGCAGTGCCTCCGGGCCAGGGGGCTACACCTTC | CSASGPGGYTF